The 22 T cell receptor beta chains below all came from one sample that was sequenced in a study of cytomegalovirus exposure and HLA in healthy donors. Both 60 Vbeta primers and 13 Jbeta primers went into the PCR. Clones were read by immunoSEQ multiplex PCR, and TCRdb kept only the in-frame ones, dropping some. Here the sample spans approximately 120,000 clones, about four fifths being singletons. The sample consisted of PBMCs. The receptors come from a woman between 25 and 40 years old in good health and CMV-seronegative.

The chain uses TRBV19 and TRBJ2-1; perhaps TRBD2 as D (7 bases). CDR1 is LNHDA and CDR2 is SQIVND in the germline V gene (reference sequence). Trimming took off 5 bases at V and 8 bases at J, with 22 bases between the two ends. CDR3 length: 16 amino acids. The CDR3 protein is CASSSPGGGSGDEQFF. The CDR3 DNA sequence: TGTGCCAGTAGTTCCCCGGGGGGCGGGAGTGGGGATGAGCAGTTCTTC. Based on the CDR3 plus reference TRBV19 and TRBJ2-1, the full variable domain is DGGITQSPKYLFRKEGQNVTLSCEQNLNHDAMYWYRQDPGQGLRLIYYSQIVNDFQKGDIAEGYSVSREKKESFPLTVTSAQKNPTAFYLCASSSPGGGSGDEQFFGPGTRLTVL.

DNA for the CDR3: TGTGCCAGCAGCCAAGATTTCACTAGATACTATGAGCAGTTCTTC. Translating gives CASSQDFTRYYEQFF. The chain combines TRBV14 with TRBJ2-1, with D possibly TRBD2 on 5 matching bases. Per germline, CDR1 SGHDN and CDR2 FVKESK. V shed 0 bases and J shed 8 bases, with 14 bases lying between them. This CDR3 is built from 15 residues.

The V call is TRBV2, the J call TRBJ1-2, with D maybe TRBD1 (5 bases). This CDR3 spans 13 amino acids. The V end was cut by 3 bases, the J end by 7 bases, with 12 bases between. CDR1 is SNHLY and CDR2 is FYNNEI in the germline V gene. The CDR3: CASSEQGFSGYTF. DNA for the CDR3: TGTGCCAGCAGTGAGCAGGGTTTTTCTGGCTACACCTTC.

This chain uses TRBV7-9 with TRBJ2-3, with TRBD2 as a possible D gene (6 bases). V was pared by 7 bases and J by 4 bases, with 12 bases between. Germline values: CDR1 SEHNR, CDR2 FQNEAQ (reference sequence). CDR3 length equals 13 residues. The CDR3 loop is CASTPGGPDTQYF. The DNA of the CDR3 is TGTGCCAGCACCCCCGGAGGGCCAGATACGCAGTATTTT. The full variable domain, with the rest looked up from reference TRBV7-9 and TRBJ2-3, is DTGVSQNPRHKITKRGQNVTFRCDPISEHNRLYWYRQTLGQGPEFLTYFQNEAQLEKSRLLSDRFSAERPKGSFSTLEIQRTEQGDSAMYLCASTPGGPDTQYFGPGTRLTVL.

The chain carries TRBV5-8 and TRBJ2-1; TRBD1 matches at 11 bases. The germline CDR1 and CDR2 sequences are SGHTS and YDEGEE. This CDR3 contains 18 residues. Trimming cost V 2 bases and J 3 bases; bases outside gene matches: 10. The CDR3 DNA reads TGTGCCAGCAGCTTAGGGACAGGGGGAGCCCCTTTCTACAATGAGCAGTTCTTC. Amino acids: CASSLGTGGAPFYNEQFF.

The chain is built from TRBV28 and TRBJ1-5; 7 nucleotides align to TRBD1. Germline assignment: CDR1 MDHEN and CDR2 SYDVKM. Losses at the gene ends were 2 bases for V and 2 bases for J; bases not matched to a gene: 3. The CDR3 has 15 residues. As DNA, the CDR3 is TGTGCCAGCAGTTTACAGGGGGTTGGCAATCAGCCCCAGCATTTT. It is translated as CASSLQGVGNQPQHF.

This chain connects TRBV23-1 to TRBJ2-7; the match to TRBD1 covers 12 bases. TRBV23-1 is filed as an ORF, its function uncertain. The V segment lost 2 bases and the J segment 6 bases; nucleotides outside the gene matches: 2. The CDR3 has 14 residues. The CDR3, as DNA: TGCGCCAGCAGTCAAAAGGGACAGGGGGCCGAGCAGTACTTC. This translates into CASSQKGQGAEQYF.

The CDR3 region is CASNDPGQGKETQYF. Written as DNA, the CDR3 is TGTGCCAGTAACGATCCGGGGCAGGGGAAAGAGACCCAGTACTTC. V usage is TRBV19 and J usage is TRBJ2-5; tentatively, D is TRBD1 (6 bases). There are 15 residues in the CDR3. The germline gives CDR1 LNHDA, CDR2 SQIVND (reference sequence). Trimming removed 7 bases from V and 3 bases from J, with 18 bases in between.

The rearrangement links TRBV9 to TRBJ2-1, with 8 positions matching TRBD2. Germline V CDR1 and CDR2: SGDLS, YYNGEE. CDR3 length: 21 amino acids. J lost 0 bases, V lost 0 bases, and 17 bases had no gene match. CDR3: CASSVGRGALALSGSYNEQFF. In DNA, the CDR3 is TGTGCCAGCAGCGTAGGGCGGGGGGCGCTAGCCCTTAGTGGCTCCTACAATGAGCAGTTCTTC.

J is TRBJ1-4 and V is TRBV2; the match to TRBD1 covers 7 bases. Germline lookup yields CDR1 SNHLY and CDR2 FYNNEI. The junction had 8 bases not matched to a gene; V was cut back by 6 bases and J by 7 bases. The CDR3 has 14 residues. This CDR3 reads CASRETGIVEKLFF. The CDR3 bases are TGTGCCAGCAGGGAGACAGGGATAGTTGAAAAACTGTTTTTT.

J is TRBJ1-2 and V is TRBV28, with TRBD1 as a possible D gene (6 bases). The germline V gene encodes CDR1 MDHEN and CDR2 SYDVKM. V shed 7 bases and J shed 3 bases, with 12 bases lying between them. The CDR3 extends over 13 amino acids. The DNA for the CDR3 is TGTGCCAGCAAGGGACATGGGGACTATGGCTACACCTTC. Amino acid sequence: CASKGHGDYGYTF.

This clone was observed a single time. This CDR3 is also generated by other DNA sequences in the sample. The chain employs TRBV27 and TRBJ2-7; 9 nucleotides match TRBD1. The CDR3 runs 15 residues. J gave up 7 bases and V 6 bases, and 13 bases lay outside the gene matches. Looked up from germline, CDR1 is MNHEY and CDR2 is SMNVEV (reference sequence). The CDR3 is CASSSRNDRGWEQYF. CDR3 sequence (DNA): TGTGCCAGCAGCTCCCGAAACGACAGGGGGTGGGAGCAGTACTTC.

V gene TRBV9 combines with J gene TRBJ2-6; no reliable D call. Germline V gene data show CDR1 as SGDLS and CDR2 as YYNGEE. V lost 4 bases, J lost 4 bases, and 15 bases lay in between. This CDR3 is 16 amino acids long. CDR3 nucleotides: TGTGCCAGCAGCCTGGCCATTAACGTCGGGGCCAACGTCCTGACTTTC. Encoded protein: CASSLAINVGANVLTF.

This chain uses TRBV5-8 with TRBJ2-3; D remains unclear. The CDR3 runs 12 residues. The germline V gene has CDR1 SGHTS and CDR2 YDEGEE. V dropped 1 base and J dropped 6 bases, with 6 bases sitting between them. The DNA for the CDR3 is TGTGCCAGCAGCTTGTCATTCGATACGCAGTATTTT. This gives the protein CASSLSFDTQYF.

This chain connects TRBV10-3 to TRBJ2-7; 10 nucleotides line up with TRBD1. The CDR3 totals 15 residues. Germline V gene sequence: CDR1 ENHRY, CDR2 SYGVKD. The V and J ends lost 7 bases and 0 bases, in that order; junction bases with no gene match: 6. In DNA form, the CDR3 reads TGTGCCATCAAGCCCGGGACAGGGGCCTCCTACGAGCAGTACTTC. Protein product: CAIKPGTGASYEQYF.

The chain couples TRBV15 to TRBJ1-3; D is possibly TRBD1 (5 bases). The CDR3 extends over 17 amino acids. Deletions cut 5 bases from V and 3 bases from J, with 20 bases between. Germline V gene sequence: CDR1 LNHNV, CDR2 YYDKDF (reference sequence). The CDR3 loop reads CATSGARLPGYGNTIYF. The CDR3 region has the DNA TGTGCCACCAGCGGAGCACGCCTCCCAGGGTATGGAAACACCATATATTTT. Combining the CDR3 with reference TRBV15 and TRBJ1-3 gives the whole variable domain DAMVIQNPRYQVTQFGKPVTLSCSQTLNHNVMYWYQQKSSQAPKLLFHYYDKDFNNEADTPDNFQSRRPNTSFCFLDIRSPGLGDTAMYLCATSGARLPGYGNTIYFGEGSWLTVV.

The CDR3 region is CASSLIKRLNQPQHF. The CDR3 DNA reads as TGTGCCAGCAGTTTAATCAAGCGCCTCAATCAGCCCCAGCATTTT. The chain joins TRBV28 to TRBJ1-5, with D uncertain. There are 15 residues in the CDR3. Germline CDR1 MDHEN, CDR2 SYDVKM. The germline V and J ends were trimmed by 2 bases and 3 bases, with 11 bases remaining between them.

This clone was detected once. The chain carries TRBV14 and TRBJ2-5; 11 bases are shared with TRBD2. There are 16 residues in the CDR3. J lost 2 bases, V lost 2 bases, and 4 bases had no gene match. CDR1 is SGHDN, CDR2 FVKESK, per germline. The CDR3 bases are TGTGCCAGCAGCCAAACTCGACTAGCGGGACAAGAGACCCAGTACTTC. It translates to CASSQTRLAGQETQYF.

The chain joins TRBV5-4 to TRBJ2-1; weak D call: TRBD2 (5 bases). The CDR3 runs to 15 residues. In germline, CDR1 is SGHNT, CDR2 YYREEE (reference sequence). V lost 1 base and J 2 bases, leaving 10 bases between the germline ends. The CDR3 loop is CASSLPGLTYNEQFF. CDR3 coding DNA: TGTGCCAGCAGCTTGCCGGGATTGACCTACAATGAGCAGTTCTTC.

The chain couples TRBV7-2 to TRBJ2-7; perhaps TRBD2 as D (7 bases). Germline assignment: CDR1 SGHTA and CDR2 FQGNSA. V lost 5 bases to trimming and J lost 5 bases, with 19 bases between them. The CDR3 is made up of 15 amino acids. This chain's CDR3 is CASSPRGGRFNEQYF. The CDR3 region has the DNA TGTGCCAGCAGCCCCAGGGGCGGGAGATTTAACGAGCAGTACTTC.

V is TRBV9 and J is TRBJ2-1; 13 bases fit TRBD2. After removal of 4 bases from V and 7 bases from J, the junction contained 14 bases not matched to a gene. There are 18 residues in the CDR3. CDR1 SGDLS and CDR2 YYNGEE come from the germline V gene. CDR3 bases: TGTGCCAGCAGCCCTCACACCACGGGACTAGCGGGAAGAAATGAGCAGTTCTTC. Protein: CASSPHTTGLAGRNEQFF.

This clone was seen only once. The chain uses TRBV5-6 and TRBJ2-7; D uncertain. V dropped 3 bases and J dropped 4 bases, with 8 bases sitting between them. This CDR3 is built from 12 residues. In germline, CDR1 is SGHDT, CDR2 YYEEEE. CDR3: CASSSRIYEQYF. The CDR3, as DNA: TGTGCCAGCAGCTCCAGGATTTACGAGCAGTACTTC.